Listed below are T cell receptor beta chains from one sample, sequenced in a study of shared clonotypes between healthy human individuals. This table comes from immunoSEQ multiplex PCR, and its TCRdb copy is limited to in-frame clones, with some not included. The sample yields around 2,000,000 clones, over 85% seen once. Specimen: naive CD8+ T cells sorted from blood. The receptors originated from a man aged 18-30 years in good health. CDR3s include the opening cysteine and the closing phenylalanine or tryptophan. Fields, in order: clone size, V gene, J gene, D gene, CDR3 DNA, CDR3 protein. The D gene is left open where the match is weak. The listing skips clone size in some rows; elsewhere it reads once, few, many or a size class.

>.|TRBV4-1|TRBJ1-1|TRBD1
TGCGCCAGCAGTTCCGGGACAGAGGACACTGAAGCTTTCTTT
CASSSGTEDTEAFF
>.|TRBV4-3|TRBJ2-2|.
TGCGCCAGCAGCCAAGATAAGGGAGATTTGGAGACCGGGGAGCTGTTTTTT
CASSQDKGDLETGELFF
>.|TRBV7-9|TRBJ2-1|TRBD2
TGTGCCAGCAGCTCGTTAGCGGGGGGAAACAATGAGCAGTTCTTC
CASSSLAGGNNEQFF
>.|TRBV5-5|TRBJ1-5|.
TGTGCCAGCAGCTTGAGAATCGTGACAGGCAGCAATCAGCCCCAGCATTTT
CASSLRIVTGSNQPQHF
>.|TRBV10-3|TRBJ1-6|TRBD1
TGTGCCATCAGTTTAGCGGACAGGGATTCACCCCTCCACTTT
CAISLADRDSPLHF
>.|TRBV4-3|TRBJ2-1|.
TGCGCCAGCAGCCAAGGGCTGATCACGGAGGAGGGCGAGCAGTTCTTC
CASSQGLITEEGEQFF
>.|TRBV5-4|TRBJ1-2|.
TGTGCCAGCAGCTTGGGCAGGGTAACTAACTATGGCTACACCTTC
CASSLGRVTNYGYTF
>.|TRBV27|TRBJ1-1|.
TGTGCCAGCAGTGAAGGACGGGCCTCGAACACTGAAGCTTTCTTT
CASSEGRASNTEAFF
>.|TRBV4-3|TRBJ1-5|.
TGCGCCAGCAGCCAAGATTTGGGCACAGCCTCCAGCCAGCCCCAGCATTTT
CASSQDLGTASSQPQHF
>.|TRBV10-2|TRBJ1-6|.
TGCGCCACTTCGCGGGACAACGGGGCACCCCTCCACTTT
CATSRDNGAPLHF
>once|TRBV7-3|TRBJ2-3|TRBD2
TGTGCCAGCAGCTTAAGGAGTAGCGGGGGGACCTACACAGATACGCAGTATTTT
CASSLRSSGGTYTDTQYF
>.|TRBV2|TRBJ2-7|.
TGTGCCAGCACCGGGGTGGGGACCTATTCCTACGAGCAGTACTTC
CASTGVGTYSYEQYF
>.|TRBV30|TRBJ2-7|TRBD1
TGTGCCTGGAGGTTAACAGGGGGTTTGGACGAGCAGTACTTC
CAWRLTGGLDEQYF
>.|TRBV2|TRBJ1-4|.
TGTGCCAGCAGTGGATCCCGACACCTTGCAACTAATGAAAAACTGTTTTTT
CASSGSRHLATNEKLFF
>.|TRBV6-1|TRBJ1-2|.
TGTGCCAGCAGTGAAGCGCGCCTTTACTATGGCTACACCTTC
CASSEARLYYGYTF
>.|TRBV7-6|TRBJ2-3|.
TGTGCCAGCAGCGACACCAAAACTAGTAGCGGCTACACAGATACGCAGTATTTT
CASSDTKTSSGYTDTQYF
>.|TRBV20-1|TRBJ2-1|TRBD2
TGCAGTGCTTGGACTAGCGGTGAGCAGTTCTTC
CSAWTSGEQFF
>.|TRBV27|TRBJ1-1|.
TGTGCCAGCAGTTTGTGGTCTGCCACTGAAGCTTTCTTT
CASSLWSATEAFF
>.|TRBV4-2|TRBJ2-1|.
TGTGCCAGCAGCCAACCCTCCTTGGCCCACCGTTACAATGAGCAGTTCTTC
CASSQPSLAHRYNEQFF
>.|TRBV4-3|TRBJ2-1|.
TGCGCCAGCAGCCAGGCCCAGGGGCTTCATTTTGTGTTCTTC
CASSQAQGLHFVFF
>.|TRBV30|TRBJ2-2|.
TGTGCCTGGAGTGCAGGGGCCGGCGGGGAGCTGTTTTTT
CAWSAGAGGELFF
>.|TRBV27|TRBJ2-1|TRBD2
TGTGCCAGCATCGGCACTAGCGCATCCCTCTACAATGAGCAGTTCTTC
CASIGTSASLYNEQFF
>once|TRBV4-1|TRBJ1-1|TRBD1
TGCGCCAGCAGCCAATTTTGGGGGACAGTCGGCGGCACTGAAGCTTTCTTT
CASSQFWGTVGGTEAFF